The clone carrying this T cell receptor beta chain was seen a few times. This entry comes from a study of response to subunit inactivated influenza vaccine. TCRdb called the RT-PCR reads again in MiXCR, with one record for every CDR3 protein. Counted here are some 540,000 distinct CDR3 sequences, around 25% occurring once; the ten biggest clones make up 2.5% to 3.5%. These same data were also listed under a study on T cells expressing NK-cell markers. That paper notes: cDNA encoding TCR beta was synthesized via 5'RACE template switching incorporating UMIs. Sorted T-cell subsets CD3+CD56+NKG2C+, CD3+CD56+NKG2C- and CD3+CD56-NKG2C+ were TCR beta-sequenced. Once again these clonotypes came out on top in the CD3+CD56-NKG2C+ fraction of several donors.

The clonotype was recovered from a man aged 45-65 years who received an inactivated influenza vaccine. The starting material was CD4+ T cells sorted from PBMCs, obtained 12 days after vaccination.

The chain's CDR3 is CASSPNNKAGINEQYF. DNA for the CDR3: TGTGCCAGCAGCCCGAACAACAAAGCGGGAATAAACGAGCAGTACTTC. The chain couples TRBV7-2 to TRBJ2-7; 7 positions agree with TRBD2. This CDR3 is built from 16 residues. The trim removed 5 bases at V and 5 bases at J, leaving 15 bases unmatched. Germline V lookup: CDR1 SGHTA, CDR2 FQGNSA.